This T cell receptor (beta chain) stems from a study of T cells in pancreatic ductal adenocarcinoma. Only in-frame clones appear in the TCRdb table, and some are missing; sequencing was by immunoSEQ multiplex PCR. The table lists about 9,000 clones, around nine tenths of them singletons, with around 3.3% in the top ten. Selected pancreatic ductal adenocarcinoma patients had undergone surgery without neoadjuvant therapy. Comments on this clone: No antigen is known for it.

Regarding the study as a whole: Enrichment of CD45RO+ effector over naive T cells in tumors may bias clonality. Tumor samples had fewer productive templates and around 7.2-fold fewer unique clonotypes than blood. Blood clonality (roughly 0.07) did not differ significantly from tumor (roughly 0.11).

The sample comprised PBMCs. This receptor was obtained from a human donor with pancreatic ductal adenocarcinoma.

CDR3 residues: CASSEAAAGASYEQYF. The CDR3 nucleotides are TGTGCCAGCAGTGAAGCTGCGGCAGGGGCTTCCTACGAGCAGTACTTC. The chain employs TRBV6-1 and TRBJ2-7, with a tentative D call TRBD1 (6 bases). The germline V gene has CDR1 MNHNS and CDR2 SASEGT. CDR3 length: 16 residues. V shed 0 bases and J shed 1 base, with 13 bases lying between them.